Below, 9 T cell receptor beta chains from the same sample are listed, as sequenced in a study of shared clonotypes between healthy human individuals. TCRdb keeps only in-frame clones here, not all; method: immunoSEQ multiplex PCR. Counted here are about 470,000 clones, 70% to 80% occurring once; the ten biggest clones make up over 10%. Sequencing was carried out using PBMCs. The receptors stem from a woman in her forties in good health. Some clones in this sample may be carry-over from other donors' samples.

This clone was observed a few times. The rearrangement uses TRBV6-4 and TRBJ2-7; the D gene is possibly TRBD1 (5 bases). Germline CDR1 MRHNA, CDR2 SNTAGT. The CDR3 covers 14 residues. V was cut by 2 bases and J by 6 bases, with 14 bases left in between. This CDR3 reads CASSDKGSPSEQYF. The CDR3 DNA is TGTGCCAGCAGTGACAAGGGGTCCCCCTCCGAGCAGTACTTC.

The rearrangement uses TRBV2 and TRBJ2-2, with D uncertain. Trimming shortened V by 10 bases and J by 3 bases, and 6 bases separated the two germline ends. CDR3 length: 11 residues. Germline lookup yields CDR1 SNHLY and CDR2 FYNNEI. The CDR3 protein is CATRYTGELFF. Written as DNA, the CDR3 is TGTGCCACCAGATACACCGGGGAGCTGTTTTTT.

The V and J genes are TRBV7-9 and TRBJ2-3; 12 positions match TRBD2. The CDR3 extends over 16 amino acids. V shed 3 bases, J shed 2 bases, and the junction held 3 bases outside the gene matches. Per the germline V gene, CDR1 is SEHNR and CDR2 is FQNEAQ (reference sequence). Written as DNA, the CDR3 is TGTGCCAGCAGCTTCCGGACTAGCGGGGACACAGATACGCAGTATTTT. Protein product: CASSFRTSGDTDTQYF.

The chain has TRBV28 and TRBJ2-7, with D uncertain. Trimming pared 8 bases from V and 4 bases from J, leaving 9 bases between. CDR3 length equals 11 residues. Germline CDR1 and CDR2: MDHEN and SYDVKM. The CDR3 DNA follows: TGTGCCAGCGTATCACTATACGAGCAGTACTTC. This gives the protein CASVSLYEQYF. The entire variable domain, with the rest obtained from reference TRBV28 and TRBJ2-7, is as follows: DVKVTQSSRYLVKRTGEKVFLECVQDMDHENMFWYRQDPGLGLRLIYFSYDVKMKEKGDIPEGYSVSREKKERFSLILESASTNQTSMYLCASVSLYEQYFGPGTRLTVT.

The gene calls are TRBV7-9 and TRBJ1-3, with D perhaps TRBD1 (6 bases). The V gene lost 0 bases and the J gene lost 3 bases, with 12 bases spanning the gap. The CDR3 length is 16 residues. CDR1 is SEHNR and CDR2 is FQNEAQ in the germline V gene (reference sequence). The CDR3 is CASSLARGLGGNTIYF. DNA of the CDR3: TGTGCCAGCAGCTTAGCACGGGGGCTGGGTGGAAACACCATATATTTT.

The rearrangement joins TRBV5-4 to TRBJ2-5; no clear D gene. V lost 2 bases to trimming and J lost 2 bases, with 10 bases between them. The V gene's germline CDR1 is SGHNT and CDR2 YYREEE (reference sequence). This CDR3 comprises 14 residues. Here the CDR3 reads CASSLNQGQETQYF. The CDR3 DNA reads as TGTGCCAGCAGCTTAAATCAAGGACAAGAGACCCAGTACTTC.

The J gene is TRBJ2-7, the V gene TRBV5-1; 7 nucleotides agree with TRBD1. V lost 4 bases to trimming and J lost 2 bases; unmatched junction nucleotides: 12. The CDR3 runs 16 residues. Germline CDR1 reads SGHRS; CDR2 reads YFSETQ. The DNA for the CDR3 is TGCGCCAGCAGCCCCCAGACAGGGACGACTACCTACGAGCAGTACTTC. Amino acid sequence: CASSPQTGTTTYEQYF.

The J gene is TRBJ2-3, the V gene TRBV7-8; D unresolved. Trimming left V 3 bases short and J 0 bases short, with 4 bases between. The CDR3 contains 13 residues. Germline V gene lookup returns CDR1 SGHVS and CDR2 FQNEAQ. The CDR3 DNA reads TGTGCCAGCAGCTTGGCTAGCACAGATACGCAGTATTTT. Amino acid sequence: CASSLASTDTQYF.

V and J are TRBV4-2 and TRBJ2-5; 10 bases fit TRBD1. In germline, CDR1 is LGHNA, CDR2 YNFKEQ. The V segment lost 4 bases and the J segment 5 bases; nucleotides outside the gene matches: 7. The CDR3 totals 15 residues. CDR3 in amino acids: CASSPRQGAGETQYF. The CDR3 DNA sequence: TGTGCCAGCAGCCCACGACAGGGGGCGGGGGAGACCCAGTACTTC.